This TCR beta chain was captured in a study of blood T cell repertoires in COVID-19. For the study at large: Researchers got acute and convalescent COVID-19 samples from the United States, Italy and Spain. The analysed material was cDNA or gDNA that came from T cells, B-cell-depleted T cells, or PBMCs.

Original handling: Reference gene primer amplification in the assay estimated nucleated cell counts. Method: immunoSEQ multiplex PCR; TCRdb's copy keeps in-frame clones and lacks some. V and J calls and clone size are as listed in that table; D and trimming were resolved from the DNA. This table has about 73,000 clones, roughly four fifths appearing once. This CDR3 has 15 amino acids. CDR1 is LNHDA, CDR2 SQIVND, per germline (reference sequence). The J segment lost 9 bases and the V segment lost 6 bases, leaving 14 bases of the junction unmatched. A few counts support this clone. This chain uses TRBV19 with TRBJ2-3, with 8 bases identical to TRBD2. The receptor was isolated from a human donor in a cohort sampled during active COVID-19. The sample comprised peripheral blood. CDR3 in amino acids: CASSTSGGGAVTQYF. DNA of the CDR3: TGTGCCAGTAGCACCAGCGGGGGAGGCGCGGTGACGCAGTATTTT.